Sequencing of this TCR beta chain was carried out in a study of blood T cell repertoires in COVID-19. About the research overall: Italy, Spain and the United States were the sources of the convalescent and acute COVID-19 samples. Sample material is recorded as cDNA or gDNA derived from T cells, B-cell-depleted T cells, or PBMCs.

In the study's own analysis: How many nucleated cells were present was estimated from reference gene primer amplification. Assay used: immunoSEQ multiplex PCR; TCRdb lists only in-frame clones, some missing. V, J and clone size are those of that table, while D and trimming were read from the DNA. The repertoire holds almost 55,000 clones, with approximately 87% as singletons. Germline CDR1 is SGHDT and CDR2 is YYEEEE. The CDR3 length is 15 residues. The junction had 12 bases not matched to a gene; V was cut back by 5 bases and J by 6 bases. This TCR derives from a human donor in a cohort sampled during active COVID-19. The chain employs TRBV5-6 and TRBJ1-2, with TRBD1 identical over 8 bases. The sample was peripheral blood. CDR3 protein: CASSQAGGTGNGYTF. As DNA, the CDR3 is TGTGCCAGCAGTCAGGCAGGGGGCACGGGGAATGGCTACACCTTC.